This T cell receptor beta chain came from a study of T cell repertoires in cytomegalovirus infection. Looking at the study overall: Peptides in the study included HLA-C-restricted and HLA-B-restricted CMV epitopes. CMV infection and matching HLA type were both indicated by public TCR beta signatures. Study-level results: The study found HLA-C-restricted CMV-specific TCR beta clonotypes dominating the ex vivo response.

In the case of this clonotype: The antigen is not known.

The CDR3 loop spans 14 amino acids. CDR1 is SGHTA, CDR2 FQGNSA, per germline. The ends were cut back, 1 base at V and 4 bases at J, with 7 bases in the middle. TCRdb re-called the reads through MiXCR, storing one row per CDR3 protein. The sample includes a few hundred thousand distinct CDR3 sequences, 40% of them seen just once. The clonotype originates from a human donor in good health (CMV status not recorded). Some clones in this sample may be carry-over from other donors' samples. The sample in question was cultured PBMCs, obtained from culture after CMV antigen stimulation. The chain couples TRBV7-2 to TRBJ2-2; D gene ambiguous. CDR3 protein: CASSLDWGTGELFF. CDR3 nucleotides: TGTGCCAGCAGCTTAGACTGGGGCACCGGGGAGCTGTTTTTT. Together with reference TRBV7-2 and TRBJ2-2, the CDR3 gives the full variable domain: GAGVSQSPSNKVTEKGKDVELRCDPISGHTALYWYRQSLGQGLEFLIYFQGNSAPDKSGLPSDRFSAERTGGSVSTLTIQRTQQEDSAVYLCASSLDWGTGELFFGEGSRLTVL.